The sequence of this TCR beta chain was determined in a study of beta chain features in type 1 diabetes. With 5 bases removed from V and 4 bases from J, the gap between germline ends came to 11 bases. CDR1 and CDR2 (germline): SGHVS, FQNEAQ. This CDR3 is 13 amino acids long. Comment on this clone: Its antigen is as yet unknown.

The study, taken as a whole, reports: Patients with Type 1 diabetes showed moderately but significantly shorter TCRB CDR3s in all four CD4+ subsets.

As every portion of the isolated RNA was reverse transcribed, the sequencing read expressed TCRB transcripts. The data were produced by immunoSEQ multiplex PCR, yet TCRdb's version contains in-frame clones alone and is incomplete. The table has about 240,000 clones, about 15% seen once. The clonotype was recovered from a man under 40 with type 1 diabetes. The source material was naive CD4+ T cells from blood. The chain combines TRBV7-8 with TRBJ1-1; D is perhaps TRBD1 (5 bases). The CDR3 bases are TGTGCCAGCAGCACCAGGGTCGGCACTGAAGCTTTCTTT. Encoded protein: CASSTRVGTEAFF. Based on the CDR3 plus reference TRBV7-8 and TRBJ1-1, the full variable domain is GAGVSQSPRYKVAKRGQDVALRCDPISGHVSLFWYQQALGQGPEFLTYFQNEAQLDKSGLPSDRFFAERPEGSVSTLKIQRTQQEDSAVYLCASSTRVGTEAFFGQGTRLTVV.